This T cell receptor (beta chain) was identified in a study of T cells in Graves' hyperthyroidism and ophthalmopathy. Regions amplified from RNA transcripts were the TCR beta CDR3 regions. The TCR CDR3 first-round RT-PCR relied on the HTBI primer set. Each CDR3 protein is one row after TCRdb ran MiXCR on the multiplex PCR reads. The table shows 500,000 to 550,000 distinct CDR3 sequences, with under 25% occurring only once. Deletions cut 3 bases from V and 8 bases from J, with 25 bases between. The CDR3 covers 17 residues. Many counts were recorded for this clonotype. Sequencing was carried out using blood. The rearrangement links TRBV12-3 or TRBV12-4 to TRBJ1-2; no clear D. This sequence was found in a man in his late teens or twenties with Graves' hyperthyroidism. In DNA, the CDR3 is TGTGCCAGCAGTTTTGAGGCGGCCGGCGGCGGAAGTGGCGGCTACACCTTC. Amino acid sequence: CASSFEAAGGGSGGYTF.